These 28 T cell receptor beta chains share one sample of origin, sequenced in a study of blood T cell repertoires in COVID-19. Sequencing used immunoSEQ multiplex PCR; TCRdb keeps in-frame clones, though not all of them. The table includes about 94,000 clones, roughly 87% detected once. The sequenced sample consisted of peripheral blood. The receptors derive from a woman of 80 years or more with acute or convalescent COVID-19.

This clone has only one observation. V gene TRBV7-6 combines with J gene TRBJ1-5; D gene ambiguous. Germline CDR1 is SGHVS and CDR2 is FNYEAQ. The V gene lost 2 bases and the J gene lost 6 bases, with 8 bases spanning the gap. The CDR3 has 13 amino acids. CDR3 in DNA: TGTGCCAGCAGCTTATGGGAGTCTCAGCCCCAGCATTTT. It encodes CASSLWESQPQHF.

This rearrangement joins TRBV5-5 to TRBJ1-2, with 8 bases aligning to TRBD1. The CDR3 is made up of 14 amino acids. The J segment lost 8 bases and the V segment lost 4 bases, leaving 10 bases of the junction unmatched. Per germline, CDR1 SGHKS and CDR2 YYEKEE (reference sequence). Here the CDR3 DNA reads TGTGCCAGCAGCCCGGACAGGGCGGTGGAGGGCTACACCTTC. This encodes CASSPDRAVEGYTF.

This clone was seen a single time. The V and J genes are TRBV7-2 and TRBJ1-2; 7 nucleotides match TRBD1. The junction had 7 bases not matched to a gene; V was cut back by 5 bases and J by 4 bases. This CDR3 has 14 amino acids. Looked up from germline, CDR1 is SGHTA and CDR2 is FQGNSA. The CDR3 region is CASSAPGTVYGYTF. The CDR3 coding sequence is TGTGCCAGCAGCGCTCCAGGGACAGTCTATGGCTACACCTTC.

The chain's CDR3 is CASSFDRVYEQYF. The CDR3 region has the DNA TGTGCCAGCAGCTTCGACAGGGTGTACGAGCAGTACTTC. The chain combines TRBV5-4 with TRBJ2-7; 7 bases fit TRBD1. This CDR3 has 13 residues. CDR1 is SGHNT and CDR2 is YYREEE in the germline V gene (reference sequence). The ends lost 2 bases at V and 4 bases at J; junction bases unmatched: 3. Filled out from reference TRBV5-4 and TRBJ2-7, the complete variable domain reads ETGVTQSPTHLIKTRGQQVTLRCSSQSGHNTVSWYQQALGQGPQFIFQYYREEENGRGNFPPRFSGLQFPNYSSELNVNALELDDSALYLCASSFDRVYEQYFGPGTRLTVT.

The V and J genes are TRBV30 and TRBJ2-2; 10 bases agree with TRBD2. The CDR3 covers 17 residues. The germline V gene encodes CDR1 GTSNPN and CDR2 SVGIG (reference sequence). Trimming removed 0 bases from V and 7 bases from J; junction bases left unmatched: 11. The DNA for the CDR3 is TGTGCCTGGAGTGTACGTACTAGCGGGACCCGGAGCGGGGAGCTGTTTTTT. Amino acids: CAWSVRTSGTRSGELFF.

The V gene is TRBV5-1, the J gene TRBJ2-2, with a tentative D call TRBD1 (6 bases). Trimming cost V 2 bases and J 7 bases, with 15 bases left between them. CDR1 and CDR2 from the germline V gene are SGHRS and YFSETQ. The CDR3 runs 15 residues. DNA of the CDR3: TGCGCCAGCAGCTTAACAGGGATAGAAAACGGGGAGCTGTTTTTT. Amino acids: CASSLTGIENGELFF.

The chain links TRBV7-9 to TRBJ2-3; 14 nucleotides line up with TRBD2. The CDR3 has 17 amino acids. V shed 5 bases and J 5 bases; nucleotides not matched to a gene: 9. CDR1 and CDR2 (germline): SEHNR, FQNEAQ (reference sequence). CDR3 nucleotides: TGTGCCAGCAGCCAACCGGGACTAGCGGGGGTAATAGATACGCAGTATTTT. It codes for CASSQPGLAGVIDTQYF.

This chain links TRBV5-1 with TRBJ1-1; 9 bases line up with TRBD1. Germline V gives CDR1 SGHRS, CDR2 YFSETQ. The CDR3 contains 16 residues. Trimming cost V 4 bases and J 5 bases; bases outside gene matches: 12. The CDR3 loop is CASSLILGDRATEAFF. The CDR3 nucleotides read TGCGCCAGCAGCCTCATCCTAGGGGACAGGGCAACTGAAGCTTTCTTT.

Only a few counts were recorded for this clone. The chain recombines TRBV4-2 with TRBJ1-5; D might be TRBD1 (6 bases). This CDR3 is 17 amino acids long. CDR1 LGHNA and CDR2 YNFKEQ come from the germline V gene. V gave up 0 bases and J gave up 0 bases, with 12 bases separating them. The CDR3, as DNA: TGTGCCAGCAGCCAAGAAGGCAGGGGCTATAGCAATCAGCCCCAGCATTTT. Translation: CASSQEGRGYSNQPQHF.

The rearrangement uses TRBV19 and TRBJ2-1; 12 bases are shared with TRBD2. The CDR3 has 15 amino acids. J gave up 10 bases and V 8 bases, and 12 bases lay outside the gene matches. Germline V gives CDR1 LNHDA, CDR2 SQIVND (reference sequence). The CDR3 protein is CASEPSGRGQGEQFF. CDR3 DNA sequence: TGTGCCAGTGAGCCTAGCGGGAGGGGCCAAGGGGAGCAGTTCTTC.

The rearrangement uses TRBV11-2 and TRBJ2-2; possibly TRBD1 for D (6 bases). CDR1 is SGHAT and CDR2 is FQNNGV in the germline V gene. This CDR3 has 14 residues. The V gene lost 4 bases and the J gene lost 1 base, with 7 bases spanning the gap. The DNA for the CDR3 is TGTGCCAGCAGCTCGGACAGGAACACCGGGGAGCTGTTTTTT. Its translation is CASSSDRNTGELFF. Complete variable domain (other parts from reference TRBV11-2 and TRBJ2-2): EAGVAQSPRYKIIEKRQSVAFWCNPISGHATLYWYQQILGQGPKLLIQFQNNGVVDDSQLPKDRFSAERLKGVDSTLKIQPAKLEDSAVYLCASSSDRNTGELFFGEGSRLTVL.

This chain uses TRBV13 with TRBJ2-7, with TRBD1 matching 8 bases. CDR1 PRHDT and CDR2 FYEKMQ come from the germline V gene (reference sequence). The CDR3 has 12 amino acids. V was pared by 5 bases and J by 6 bases, with 3 bases of the junction left unmatched. CDR3 sequence: CASSLDRGEQYF. CDR3 coding DNA: TGTGCCAGCAGCCTCGACAGGGGCGAGCAGTACTTC.

The CDR3 sequence: CASSLAVRGTDTQYF. The CDR3, as DNA: TGTGCCAGCAGCTTGGCGGTACGGGGGACAGATACGCAGTATTTT. The chain uses TRBV5-6 and TRBJ2-3; D possibly corresponds to TRBD2 (6 bases). The CDR3 totals 15 residues. V lost 0 bases to trimming and J lost 3 bases, with 11 bases between them. Germline loops: CDR1 SGHDT, CDR2 YYEEEE.

This clone was counted only a few times. The rearrangement links TRBV4-1 to TRBJ1-2, with D possibly matching TRBD1 (6 bases). The germline CDR1 and CDR2 sequences are MGHRA and YSYEKL. The ends were cut back, 1 base at V and 7 bases at J, with 16 bases in the middle. CDR3 length: 15 amino acids. The CDR3 DNA sequence: TGCGCCAGCAGCCAAGGGGACCGACCCAGGGGTGGCTACACCTTC. It is translated as CASSQGDRPRGGYTF.

The genes are TRBV10-3 and TRBJ1-2; no firm D call. V lost 2 bases and J lost 0, with 7 bases in between. Germline CDR1 ENHRY, CDR2 SYGVKD. CDR3 length equals 14 residues. This CDR3 reads CAISEQVTNYGYTF. CDR3 sequence (DNA): TGTGCCATCAGTGAGCAGGTTACTAACTATGGCTACACCTTC.

This chain uses TRBV30 with TRBJ1-1; TRBD1 might be the D (5 bases). V was cut by 4 bases and J by 1 base, with 10 bases left in between. The CDR3 loop spans 13 amino acids. Germline values: CDR1 GTSNPN, CDR2 SVGIG (reference sequence). CDR3 amino acids: CAWTGKGNTEAFF. The CDR3, as DNA: TGTGCCTGGACAGGGAAAGGGAACACTGAAGCTTTCTTT.

The rearrangement joins TRBV10-3 to TRBJ2-7, with 12 bases aligning to TRBD1. From germline, CDR1 is ENHRY and CDR2 SYGVKD. CDR3 size: 16 residues. V was clipped by 6 bases and J by 0 bases; unmatched bases: 6. For the CDR3, the DNA is TGTGCCATCAGCGGGACAGGGGGCGATAGCTCCTACGAGCAGTACTTC. Translating it yields CAISGTGGDSSYEQYF.

This chain joins TRBV30 and TRBJ2-5; D might be TRBD2 (5 bases). The V end was cut by 4 bases, the J end by 1 base, with 7 bases between. The CDR3 runs to 12 residues. The germline V gene has CDR1 GTSNPN and CDR2 SVGIG (reference sequence). The CDR3 reads CAWNGLQETQYF. In DNA form, the CDR3 reads TGTGCCTGGAACGGACTCCAAGAGACCCAGTACTTC. Filled out from reference TRBV30 and TRBJ2-5, the complete variable domain reads SQTIHQWPATLVQPVGSPLSLECTVEGTSNPNLYWYRQAAGRGLQLLFYSVGIGQISSEVPQNLSASRPQDRQFILSSKKLLLSDSGFYLCAWNGLQETQYFGPGTRLLVL.

The V gene is TRBV6-4, the J gene TRBJ1-2; weak D call: TRBD1 (6 bases). The CDR3 length is 14 residues. V dropped 6 bases and J dropped 2 bases, with 13 bases sitting between them. From germline, CDR1 is MRHNA and CDR2 SNTAGT. CDR3 sequence (DNA): TGTGCCAGCAGCCCCGGGACACTGAACTATGGCTACACCTTC. Protein product: CASSPGTLNYGYTF.

CDR3 sequence (DNA): TGTGCCAGCGCCTTGGGGCACCAGAATGAAAAACTGTTTTTT. This encodes CASALGHQNEKLFF. This chain links TRBV7-2 with TRBJ1-4; D might be TRBD1 (5 bases). Germline values: CDR1 SGHTA, CDR2 FQGNSA. V was shortened by 8 bases and J by 5 bases, with 15 bases between the two germline ends. This CDR3 comprises 14 residues.

The chain is built from TRBV10-3 and TRBJ2-7; D unclear. The CDR3 is 11 residues long. Germline V gene sequence: CDR1 ENHRY, CDR2 SYGVKD. V was pared by 7 bases and J by 0 bases, with 4 bases between. The CDR3: CAIMASYEQYF. CDR3 DNA: TGTGCCATCATGGCCTCCTACGAGCAGTACTTC.

This rearrangement joins TRBV5-4 to TRBJ1-5; D possibly corresponds to TRBD1 (6 bases). The V end lost 4 bases, the J end lost 0 bases, and 11 bases lay between the germline ends. The CDR3 runs 15 residues. CDR1 and CDR2 from the germline V gene are SGHNT and YYREEE (reference sequence). The chain's CDR3 is CASSSGGASNQPQHF. CDR3 nucleotides: TGTGCCAGCAGCAGCGGGGGGGCTAGCAATCAGCCCCAGCATTTT. Full variable domain (rest looked up from reference TRBV5-4 and TRBJ1-5): ETGVTQSPTHLIKTRGQQVTLRCSSQSGHNTVSWYQQALGQGPQFIFQYYREEENGRGNFPPRFSGLQFPNYSSELNVNALELDDSALYLCASSSGGASNQPQHFGDGTRLSIL.

The chain uses TRBV3-1 (or the pseudogene TRBV3-2) and TRBJ2-1, with TRBD2 identical over 10 bases. This CDR3 spans 16 amino acids. Per germline, CDR1 LGHDT and CDR2 YNNKEL (reference sequence). J gave up 5 bases and V 0 bases, and 4 bases lay outside the gene matches. CDR3 sequence reads: CASSQDRLAGHNEQFF. The DNA for the CDR3 is TGTGCCAGCAGCCAAGATAGACTAGCGGGTCACAATGAGCAGTTCTTC.

This clone was observed once. The chain is built from TRBV7-9 and TRBJ2-7; D ambiguous. The CDR3 is 12 residues long. Germline V gene data show CDR1 as SEHNR and CDR2 as FQNEAQ (reference sequence). The V end was cut by 0 bases, the J end by 2 bases, with 2 bases between. CDR3 in amino acids: CASSLATYEQYF. The CDR3 DNA is TGTGCCAGCAGCTTAGCCACCTACGAGCAGTACTTC.

The chain joins TRBV11-2 to TRBJ2-2; 7 bases map to TRBD1. V lost 4 bases and J lost 5; bases outside the gene matches: 7. The CDR3 extends over 15 amino acids. The V gene's germline CDR1 is SGHAT and CDR2 FQNNGV. The CDR3 sequence: CASSSAATGTGELFF. As DNA, the CDR3 is TGTGCCAGCAGCTCAGCGGCGACAGGGACCGGGGAGCTGTTTTTT.

V usage is TRBV2 and J usage is TRBJ1-2; D not certain. Trimming removed 7 bases at V and 2 bases at J, with 14 bases between. Germline V lookup: CDR1 SNHLY, CDR2 FYNNEI. The CDR3 length is 14 residues. The CDR3: CASILNSGNYGYTF. Written as DNA, the CDR3 is TGTGCCAGCATCTTAAACAGTGGGAACTATGGCTACACCTTC.

CDR3 sequence reads: CASSPDTNYGYTF. Written as DNA, the CDR3 is TGTGCCAGCTCACCGGACACTAACTATGGCTACACCTTC. The chain recombines TRBV18 with TRBJ1-2; D is perhaps TRBD1 (5 bases). Germline assignment: CDR1 KGHSH and CDR2 LQKENI. The V and J ends lost 3 bases and 0 bases respectively, with 5 bases between them. The CDR3 contains 13 residues.

The count of this clone is one. The genes are TRBV27 and TRBJ1-2; possibly TRBD1 for D (5 bases). This CDR3 contains 15 residues. Germline V lookup: CDR1 MNHEY, CDR2 SMNVEV (reference sequence). Trimming removed 5 bases at V and 5 bases at J, with 18 bases between. CDR3 in DNA: TGTGCCAGCAGTCCCTCTGCCGGGACTCCTTATGGCTACACCTTC. It encodes CASSPSAGTPYGYTF.